This T cell receptor beta chain was found in a study of shared clonotypes between healthy human individuals. The assay was immunoSEQ multiplex PCR, and TCRdb's table has in-frame clones only and misses some. The sample includes roughly 1,600,000 clones, 98% seen only once; the top ten take around 0.38%. Overall study results and limits: Rarefaction gave evidence that sorted-subset sequencing remained incomplete despite large depth.

Germline V gene data show CDR1 as SEHNR and CDR2 as FQNEAQ (reference sequence). The CDR3 spans 14 residues. Trimming cost V 5 bases and J 3 bases; bases outside gene matches: 4. As concerns this clone: Its antigen is not identified.

The sequence derives from a man aged 30-40 years in good health. The V gene is TRBV7-9, the J gene TRBJ2-7; TRBD2 aligns across 10 bases. The sample taken for sequencing was naive CD4+ T cells sorted from blood. Subset noted: CD45RA+ positively selected. The CDR3 coding sequence is TGTGCCAGCAGCCCCGGGACTAGCGTCTACGAGCAGTACTTC. Translating it yields CASSPGTSVYEQYF. The variable domain in full, completed from reference TRBV7-9 and TRBJ2-7, reads DTGVSQNPRHKITKRGQNVTFRCDPISEHNRLYWYRQTLGQGPEFLTYFQNEAQLEKSRLLSDRFSAERPKGSFSTLEIQRTEQGDSAMYLCASSPGTSVYEQYFGPGTRLTVT.